Presented here are 22 T cell receptor beta chains from one specimen sequenced in a study of shared clonotypes between healthy human individuals. Profiling relied on immunoSEQ multiplex PCR, and the TCRdb table lists in-frame clones only, not all of them. The repertoire has roughly 1,100,000 clones, around 75% of them found once; the top ten carry roughly 1.5%. The material sequenced was memory CD4+ T cells sorted from blood. Specified subset: CD45RA-negative fraction. The receptor set was obtained from a man aged 18 to 29 in good health.

Turning to this clone: Other DNA sequences in this sample translate to the same CDR3. This chain connects TRBV6-1 to TRBJ1-2; 8 nucleotides match TRBD1. Germline V gene data show CDR1 as MNHNS and CDR2 as SASEGT. The CDR3 loop spans 12 amino acids. J gave up 8 bases and V 4 bases, and 3 bases lay outside the gene matches. CDR3 nucleotides: TGTGCCAGCAGTGGACAGGGGACGGGCTACACCTTC. Translation gives CASSGQGTGYTF.

This clone showed up just a few times. The chain links TRBV15 to TRBJ1-5, with D perhaps matching TRBD1 (5 bases). CDR3 length: 15 amino acids. With 4 bases removed from V and 4 bases from J, the gap between germline ends came to 14 bases. Germline V gene sequence: CDR1 LNHNV, CDR2 YYDKDF (reference sequence). The CDR3 DNA sequence: TGTGCCACCAGCATACAGGATGGAGGGAATCAGCCCCAGCATTTT. Its protein product is CATSIQDGGNQPQHF.

About this clone: Other DNA sequences from this sample encode an identical CDR3 as well. The chain is built from TRBV20-1 and TRBJ2-3; no definite D call. The CDR3 consists of 11 residues. V gave up 6 bases and J gave up 6 bases, with 10 bases separating them. Germline V gene lookup returns CDR1 DFQATT and CDR2 SNEGSKA (reference sequence). The CDR3 sequence: CSASPGDTQYF. The CDR3 DNA reads as TGCAGTGCGAGCCCCGGGGATACGCAGTATTTT.

The genes are TRBV19 and TRBJ2-1; TRBD1 is a possible D gene (7 bases). Trimming stripped 5 bases from V and 7 bases from J, with 18 bases between. Germline CDR1 is LNHDA and CDR2 is SQIVND (reference sequence). CDR3 length equals 15 residues. The CDR3 protein is CASSGQGGWGNEQFF. CDR3 DNA: TGTGCCAGTAGTGGCCAGGGGGGATGGGGGAATGAGCAGTTCTTC.

With respect to this clone: It differs at one base from a far larger clone, so likely a read error. This chain links TRBV6-5 with TRBJ1-6; D gene unclear. CDR1 and CDR2 (germline): MNHEY, SVGAGI. The CDR3 has 11 amino acids. CDR3 loop: CASGGNSPPHF. DNA for the CDR3: TGTGCCAGCGGAGGGAATTCACCCCCCCACTTT.

The chain employs TRBV9 and TRBJ2-5; unclear D gene. Germline V lookup: CDR1 SGDLS, CDR2 YYNGEE. CDR3 length: 13 amino acids. Trimming removed 4 bases from V and 3 bases from J, with 10 bases in between. The CDR3 DNA is TGTGCCAGCAGCCCCGACAACGAAGAGACCCAGTACTTC. Translation: CASSPDNEETQYF.

V usage is TRBV29-1 and J usage is TRBJ1-5; 7 bases are a match to TRBD1. V shed 7 bases and J 5 bases; nucleotides not matched to a gene: 8. CDR3 length equals 13 residues. The germline gives CDR1 SQVTM, CDR2 ANQGSEA. The CDR3 DNA reads as TGCAGCGCAATCACAGGGGTGGATCAGCCCCAGCATTTT. Its protein product is CSAITGVDQPQHF.

J is TRBJ1-4 and V is TRBV9, with TRBD1 matching 8 bases. J lost 8 bases, V lost 3 bases, and 9 bases had no gene match. The germline gives CDR1 SGDLS, CDR2 YYNGEE. The CDR3 has 15 residues. The CDR3 DNA follows: TGTGCCAGCAGCGCGTCAGGGGGCGCGGGGGAAAAACTGTTTTTT. This gives the protein CASSASGGAGEKLFF.

This clone was found once. The same CDR3 can be traced to other DNA sequences in this sample. The V call is TRBV2, the J call TRBJ2-7; a possible D gene is TRBD2 (5 bases). V dropped 1 base and J dropped 3 bases, with 10 bases sitting between them. The germline CDR1 and CDR2 sequences are SNHLY and FYNNEI. This CDR3 contains 14 residues. The CDR3 sequence: CASSEGLADYEQYF. The CDR3 DNA reads as TGTGCCAGCAGTGAAGGGCTAGCAGACTACGAGCAGTACTTC.

The J gene is TRBJ2-4, the V gene TRBV7-2, with D uncertain. V dropped 5 bases and J dropped 6 bases, with 11 bases sitting between them. This CDR3 spans 13 amino acids. The germline V gene encodes CDR1 SGHTA and CDR2 FQGNSA. The CDR3 here is CASSSRTRNIQYF. CDR3 coding DNA: TGTGCCAGCAGCAGCCGGACCAGAAACATTCAGTACTTC. Full variable domain (outside the CDR3, taken from reference TRBV7-2 and TRBJ2-4): GAGVSQSPSNKVTEKGKDVELRCDPISGHTALYWYRQSLGQGLEFLIYFQGNSAPDKSGLPSDRFSAERTGGSVSTLTIQRTQQEDSAVYLCASSSRTRNIQYFGAGTRLSVL.

This rearrangement joins TRBV19 to TRBJ1-6; tentative D call: TRBD1 (6 bases). From germline, CDR1 is LNHDA and CDR2 SQIVND (reference sequence). This CDR3 has 16 amino acids. V was trimmed by 5 bases and J by 7 bases, leaving 18 bases between them. The CDR3 bases are TGTGCCAGTAGTCCCCGACAGGCGGGATTGAATTCACCCCTCCACTTT. Translated, it gives CASSPRQAGLNSPLHF.

A note on this clone: Additional DNA sequences in this sample encode the identical CDR3. The V gene is TRBV7-9, the J gene TRBJ2-3, with D unclear. The ends were cut back, 4 bases at V and 2 bases at J, with 7 bases in the middle. Germline CDR1 and CDR2: SEHNR and FQNEAQ (reference sequence). There are 13 residues in the CDR3. The CDR3 sequence is CASSSPNTDTQYF. CDR3 sequence (DNA): TGTGCCAGCAGCTCCCCTAACACAGATACGCAGTATTTT.

The rearrangement joins TRBV21-1 to TRBJ2-5; TRBD2 is the table's D call and was not checked against the DNA. TRBV21-1 is noted as a pseudogene. The CDR3 consists of 13 residues. CDR3 region: CASISRLQETQYF. The CDR3 DNA reads as TGTGCCAGCATATCGCGGCTCCAAGAGACCCAGTACTTC.

The chain employs TRBV5-1 and TRBJ2-3; D ambiguous. Trimming shortened V by 0 bases and J by 10 bases, and 9 bases separated the two germline ends. CDR3 length: 12 amino acids. Germline CDR1 is SGHRS and CDR2 is YFSETQ. The DNA for the CDR3 is TGCGCCAGCAGCTTGGACTTCAAGGCGCAGTATTTT. It translates to CASSLDFKAQYF.

The V call is TRBV9, the J call TRBJ2-3, with 7 bases lining up with TRBD2. Germline V gene data show CDR1 as SGDLS and CDR2 as YYNGEE. This CDR3 is built from 15 residues. V trimming: 3 bases; J trimming: 6 bases; junction bases outside the gene matches: 10. CDR3 nucleotides: TGTGCCAGCAGCGGATCTACTAGCGTATGGGATACGCAGTATTTT. Translated, it gives CASSGSTSVWDTQYF.

The genes are TRBV11-2 and TRBJ2-2, with TRBD2 matching 8 bases. V was pared by 3 bases and J by 4 bases, with 4 bases of the junction left unmatched. The length of the CDR3 is 15 residues. CDR1 and CDR2 from the germline V gene are SGHAT and FQNNGV. CDR3 region: CASSLSGGSTGELFF. The CDR3 nucleotides are TGTGCCAGCAGCTTGAGCGGGGGTTCCACCGGGGAGCTGTTTTTT.

The rearrangement links TRBV6-5 to TRBJ2-5; a weak D match, TRBD2 (5 bases). The V gene lost 0 bases and the J gene lost 2 bases, with 13 bases spanning the gap. Per the germline V gene, CDR1 is MNHEY and CDR2 is SVGAGI. CDR3 length equals 16 residues. The CDR3 region is CASSYSISSGQETQYF. CDR3 in DNA: TGTGCCAGCAGTTACTCGATTAGCAGCGGACAAGAGACCCAGTACTTC.

The CDR3 DNA is TGTGCCAGCAGTATACAACAGGGCTCTAATGAAAAACTGTTTTTT. Its protein product is CASSIQQGSNEKLFF. The chain employs TRBV2 and TRBJ1-4; TRBD1 is a possible D gene (6 bases). The CDR3 spans 15 residues. CDR1 SNHLY and CDR2 FYNNEI come from the germline V gene. V lost 5 bases, J lost 3 bases, and 13 bases lay in between.

This chain links TRBV6-5 with TRBJ1-2; D call uncertain. This CDR3 is 16 amino acids long. Germline CDR1 MNHEY, CDR2 SVGAGI. With 0 bases removed from V and 5 bases from J, the gap between germline ends came to 16 bases. The CDR3 loop reads CASSYSSATLIYGYTF. CDR3 sequence (DNA): TGTGCCAGCAGTTACTCGTCGGCTACCCTTATTTATGGCTACACCTTC.

The genes are TRBV15 and TRBJ2-5; D not resolved. Germline V gene sequence: CDR1 LNHNV, CDR2 YYDKDF (reference sequence). CDR3 length: 14 residues. The germline V and J ends were trimmed by 1 base and 0 bases, with 6 bases remaining between them. Here the CDR3 reads CATSRGSNQETQYF. CDR3 DNA sequence: TGTGCCACCAGCAGAGGCTCGAACCAAGAGACCCAGTACTTC.

The chain has TRBV4-3 and TRBJ2-7; 8 bases align to TRBD1. After removal of 4 bases from V and 2 bases from J, the junction contained 1 base not matched to a gene. Germline CDR1 is LGHNA and CDR2 is YSLEER. This CDR3 is built from 13 residues. The CDR3 here is CASSRDRTYEQYF. CDR3 DNA sequence: TGCGCCAGCAGCCGGGACAGGACCTACGAGCAGTACTTC.

The chain couples TRBV6-1 to TRBJ1-4; D ambiguous. V lost 0 bases and J 0 bases, leaving 8 bases between the germline ends. CDR1 is MNHNS and CDR2 is SASEGT in the germline V gene. The CDR3 runs to 16 residues. CDR3 nucleotides: TGTGCCAGCAGTGAAGCAGGACGCACAACTAATGAAAAACTGTTTTTT. Translating gives CASSEAGRTTNEKLFF.